This is a list of T cell receptor beta chains from one sample in a study of molecular identifiers for immune sequencing clone quantification. MiXCR was run by TCRdb on the PCR reads, yielding one entry per CDR3 protein. Of around 460,000 distinct CDR3 sequences listed, around 23% are singletons. The sequencing input was naive CD8+ T cells from blood, with Jurkat cell RNA spiked in. The receptors derive from a human donor in good health. Some libraries in this study had Jurkat cell RNA spiked in. Each CDR3 is given with its conserved first and last residue. Fields, in order: J gene, D gene, V gene, clone size, CDR3 protein, CDR3 DNA. A D gene is named only where the DNA matches it firmly. Clone size appears in some rows only: once, few, many, or a class for an expanded clone.

J: TRBJ2-5
D: -
V: TRBV2
size: -
CDR3: CASSEWASELPQETQYF
DNA: TGTGCCAGCAGTGAATGGGCTAGCGAACTACCCCAAGAGACCCAGTACTTC

J: TRBJ2-7
D: -
V: TRBV29-1
size: many
CDR3: CSVEGQAGEQYF
DNA: TGCAGCGTTGAAGGCCAGGCGGGGGAGCAGTACTTC

J: TRBJ1-2
D: TRBD1
V: TRBV29-1
size: -
CDR3: CSAQDRVWGGYTF
DNA: TGCAGCGCCCAGGACAGGGTCTGGGGTGGCTACACCTTC

J: TRBJ2-3
D: -
V: TRBV4-3
size: many
CDR3: CASSPERQDTQYF
DNA: TGCGCCAGCAGCCCGGAGAGACAGGACACGCAGTATTTT

J: TRBJ2-3
D: TRBD1
V: TRBV20-1
size: few
CDR3: CSARDLVDRVTDTQYF
DNA: TGCAGTGCTAGAGATCTTGTTGACAGGGTCACAGATACGCAGTATTTT

J: TRBJ2-7
D: -
V: TRBV4-3
size: -
CDR3: CASSPKDSGYEQYF
DNA: TGCGCCAGCAGCCCCAAGGACAGTGGGTACGAGCAGTACTTC

J: TRBJ1-6
D: -
V: TRBV3-1
size: -
CDR3: CASSQTTEAYNSPLHF
DNA: TGTGCCAGCAGCCAAACCACGGAGGCCTATAATTCACCCCTCCACTTT

J: TRBJ2-3
D: -
V: TRBV6-5
size: few
CDR3: CASSYTRADTDTQYF
DNA: TGTGCCAGCAGTTACACCCGGGCAGACACAGATACGCAGTATTTT

J: TRBJ2-3
D: -
V: TRBV6-5
size: few
CDR3: CASSYSQGSTDTQYF
DNA: TGTGCCAGCAGTTACTCACAGGGATCCACAGATACGCAGTATTTT

J: TRBJ2-7
D: TRBD2
V: TRBV4-1
size: many
CDR3: CASSQAEGTSGSTEQYF
DNA: TGCGCCAGCAGCCAAGCGGAGGGGACTAGCGGGAGTACCGAGCAGTACTTC

J: TRBJ1-5
D: -
V: TRBV3-1
size: few
CDR3: CASSQGRVNQPQHF
DNA: TGTGCCAGCAGCCAAGGCCGGGTCAATCAGCCCCAGCATTTT

J: TRBJ2-4
D: -
V: TRBV20-1
size: -
CDR3: CSARSAAILAKNIQYF
DNA: TGCAGTGCGAGGTCGGCAGCCATACTAGCCAAAAACATTCAGTACTTC

J: TRBJ2-1
D: TRBD2
V: TRBV12-3/TRBV12-4
size: many
CDR3: CASARGLAGLGEQFF
DNA: TGTGCCAGCGCCCGAGGACTAGCGGGACTCGGTGAGCAGTTCTTC

J: TRBJ2-5
D: -
V: TRBV6-5
size: many
CDR3: CASSYAPTGIQETQYF
DNA: TGTGCCAGCAGTTACGCCCCTACAGGAATCCAAGAGACCCAGTACTTC

J: TRBJ2-7
D: -
V: TRBV20-1
size: few
CDR3: CSARDFRYRYEQYF
DNA: TGCAGTGCTAGAGATTTCAGGTACCGGTACGAGCAGTACTTC

J: TRBJ2-7
D: -
V: TRBV14
size: -
CDR3: CASSQGPGEDFEQYF
DNA: TGTGCCAGCAGCCAAGGTCCAGGGGAAGACTTCGAGCAGTACTTC

J: TRBJ1-1
D: TRBD1
V: TRBV4-1
size: few
CDR3: CASSQVTGQGVAFF
DNA: TGCGCCAGCAGCCAAGTCACAGGACAGGGAGTAGCTTTCTTT

J: TRBJ2-5
D: TRBD1
V: TRBV23-1
size: many
CDR3: CASIVLRKDRQETQYF
DNA: TGCGCCAGCATCGTGCTGAGAAAGGACAGGCAAGAGACCCAGTACTTC

J: TRBJ2-1
D: TRBD2
V: TRBV11-2
size: -
CDR3: CASSLVRAGGMNEQFF
DNA: TGTGCCAGCAGCTTAGTAAGAGCGGGGGGGATGAATGAGCAGTTCTTC

J: TRBJ1-3
D: -
V: TRBV6-1
size: -
CDR3: CASSEIQQRVSGNTIYF
DNA: TGTGCCAGCAGTGAAATTCAACAGAGAGTTTCTGGAAACACCATATATTTT

J: TRBJ2-3
D: -
V: TRBV4-1
size: few
CDR3: CASSQDYPSTDTQYF
DNA: TGCGCCAGCAGCCAGGACTACCCAAGCACAGATACGCAGTATTTT

J: TRBJ1-1
D: TRBD1
V: TRBV7-9
size: many
CDR3: CASSLGRGQGLGEAFF
DNA: TGTGCCAGCAGCTTAGGAAGGGGACAGGGGCTCGGTGAAGCTTTCTTT

J: TRBJ1-2
D: -
V: TRBV4-1
size: -
CDR3: CASSPAGGGSESGYTF
DNA: TGCGCCAGCAGCCCAGCCGGTGGGGGGTCGGAGTCTGGCTACACCTTC

J: TRBJ2-2
D: -
V: TRBV6-1
size: few
CDR3: CASSARVDTGELFF
DNA: TGTGCCAGCAGTGCTAGGGTCGACACCGGGGAGCTGTTTTTT

J: TRBJ2-7
D: TRBD1
V: TRBV20-1
size: many
CDR3: CSARPGQGAYEQYF
DNA: TGCAGTGCTAGACCGGGACAGGGGGCCTACGAGCAGTACTTC

J: TRBJ2-4
D: TRBD1
V: TRBV4-3
size: few
CDR3: CASSQEWTGGWAKNIQYF
DNA: TGCGCCAGCAGCCAAGAGTGGACAGGGGGCTGGGCCAAAAACATTCAGTACTTC

J: TRBJ2-2
D: TRBD1
V: TRBV29-1
size: many
CDR3: CSVEGTGITNTGELFF
DNA: TGCAGCGTTGAGGGGACAGGGATCACGAACACCGGGGAGCTGTTTTTT

J: TRBJ2-1
D: -
V: TRBV7-3
size: many
CDR3: CASSLTGTYNEQFF
DNA: TGTGCCAGCAGCTTAACAGGGACGTACAATGAGCAGTTCTTC

J: TRBJ2-2
D: TRBD2
V: TRBV20-1
size: few
CDR3: CSAEGLAANTGELFF
DNA: TGCAGTGCTGAAGGACTAGCGGCGAACACCGGGGAGCTGTTTTTT

J: TRBJ1-1
D: -
V: TRBV4-3
size: few
CDR3: CASSQDLTGGAFF
DNA: TGCGCCAGCAGCCAAGATCTGACTGGGGGAGCTTTCTTT

J: TRBJ2-7
D: TRBD1
V: TRBV6-5
size: -
CDR3: CASSYSGTGFEQYF
DNA: TGTGCCAGCAGTTACTCAGGGACAGGGTTCGAGCAGTACTTC

J: TRBJ2-3
D: TRBD2
V: TRBV7-3
size: -
CDR3: CASSPTSGRAAATQYF
DNA: TGTGCCAGCAGCCCGACTAGCGGGAGGGCCGCAGCTACGCAGTATTTT

J: TRBJ2-3
D: -
V: TRBV6-2/TRBV6-3
size: many
CDR3: CASSYSTEQYF
DNA: TGTGCCAGCAGTTACTCGACAGAGCAGTATTTT

J: TRBJ2-6
D: -
V: TRBV7-8
size: -
CDR3: CASSFLVGQSSGANVLTF
DNA: TGTGCCAGCAGCTTCCTGGTCGGGCAGAGCTCTGGGGCCAACGTCCTGACTTTC

J: TRBJ2-7
D: TRBD1
V: TRBV12-3/TRBV12-4
size: -
CDR3: CASRDGQVGSYEQYF
DNA: TGTGCCAGCAGGGACGGACAGGTCGGCTCCTACGAGCAGTACTTC

J: TRBJ2-7
D: -
V: TRBV4-1
size: -
CDR3: CASSQGPRGSYEQYF
DNA: TGCGCCAGCAGCCAAGGCCCTCGGGGCTCCTACGAGCAGTACTTC

J: TRBJ2-7
D: -
V: TRBV6-5
size: few
CDR3: CASSYSTGPSPDEQYF
DNA: TGTGCCAGCAGTTACTCGACGGGACCCAGCCCGGACGAGCAGTACTTC

J: TRBJ1-5
D: -
V: TRBV4-1
size: -
CDR3: CARSQEWGEVLNQPQHF
DNA: TGCGCCAGGAGCCAAGAGTGGGGGGAGGTTTTGAATCAGCCCCAGCATTTT

J: TRBJ1-2
D: -
V: TRBV19
size: -
CDR3: CASSLQGSNYGYTF
DNA: TGTGCCAGTAGTTTGCAGGGATCCAACTATGGCTACACCTTC

J: TRBJ1-1
D: -
V: TRBV5-4
size: many
CDR3: CASSQQTENTEAFF
DNA: TGTGCCAGCAGCCAACAGACAGAGAACACTGAAGCTTTCTTT

J: TRBJ2-5
D: -
V: TRBV29-1
size: -
CDR3: CSVVSAGGGEPQYF
DNA: TGCAGCGTTGTCAGCGCAGGAGGGGGGGAGCCCCAGTACTTC

J: TRBJ2-7
D: -
V: TRBV3-1
size: -
CDR3: CASSQEPREQYF
DNA: TGTGCCAGCAGCCAAGAGCCCCGCGAGCAGTACTTC

J: TRBJ2-4
D: TRBD1
V: TRBV29-1
size: many
CDR3: CSVTPGGGRNIQYF
DNA: TGCAGCGTTACACCAGGGGGCGGGCGAAACATTCAGTACTTC

J: TRBJ1-2
D: -
V: TRBV13
size: few
CDR3: CASSLGPGINYGYTF
DNA: TGTGCCAGCAGCTTAGGACCAGGGATCAACTATGGCTACACCTTC